This T cell receptor (beta chain) originates from a study of patients and donors after allogeneic stem cell transplantation. This clonotype was observed a few times. TCRdb fed the RT-PCR reads into MiXCR, producing one record per CDR3 protein. The table has approximately 170,000 distinct CDR3 sequences, approximately 28% seen once; the top ten hold approximately 3%. V shed 6 bases and J shed 1 base, with 9 bases lying between them. The CDR3 totals 13 residues. This clonotype was sampled from a human donor who was either an allogeneic HSCT recipient or a stem cell or donor lymphocyte infusion donor (not recorded which). It is not recorded whose cells these are; they may come from a transplant donor. The J gene is TRBJ2-5, the V gene TRBV12-3 or TRBV12-4; no reliable D call. Source material: blood, either unsorted or a sorted T cell fraction (not recorded which). CDR3 in DNA: TGTGCCAGCAGCCCAACTTTCCAAGAGACCCAGTACTTC. It encodes CASSPTFQETQYF.